A selection of T cell receptor beta chains follows, all from one sample in a study of OX40 agonist ivuxolimab in advanced cancers. The data were produced by immunoSEQ multiplex PCR, yet TCRdb's version contains in-frame clones alone and is incomplete. Of just under 80,000 clones in the sample, around nine tenths are singletons; the top ten hold 0.3% to 0.45%. Material: CD4+ or CD8+ T cells sorted from blood, obtained in a trial of the OX40 agonist ivuxolimab. Receptor source: an adult with an advanced solid tumor such as melanoma, head and neck, liver or kidney cancer. Each CDR3 is given with its conserved first and last residue. The D gene is left open where the match is weak. Part of the rows lack a size; the others show once, few, many or a class for expanded clones.

clone_size,d_call,v_call,cdr3_aa
NA,TRBD1,TRBV7-2,CASSPGTAGNTIYF
NA,NA,TRBV5-1,CASSLDGGGQPQHF
NA,TRBD2,TRBV18,CASSPGLAVNEQFF
once,NA,TRBV10-2,CATRGGTNEKLFF
NA,NA,TRBV18,CASSPPESYNEQFF
NA,TRBD2,TRBV19,CASSRLADQLQVQFF
once,NA,TRBV6-6,CASSYSSGESLEQYF
NA,TRBD2,TRBV6-5,CASRTSGSLHEQYF
NA,TRBD2,TRBV5-4,CASSLGTSGRITTGELFF
NA,NA,TRBV18,CASSLDSLNTEAFF
NA,NA,TRBV19,CASSIQENQPQHF
NA,NA,TRBV30,CAWSVPGRAIPFEQFF
NA,NA,TRBV6-4,CASSVTQGGADTQYF
NA,NA,TRBV30,CAWSVSMDSSYEQYF
NA,NA,TRBV10-2,CASSRRGRTIEKLFF
NA,NA,TRBV29-1,CAEVAPTEAFF
NA,TRBD2,TRBV27,CASSRREGYEQYF
NA,TRBD2,TRBV19,CASSILGAGGNTDTQYF
NA,TRBD1,TRBV7-2,CASSLVPGGVAEAFF
NA,NA,TRBV12-5,CASGLVLTGTGNEQFF
NA,NA,TRBV29-1,CSVALRMGSYEQYF
NA,NA,TRBV7-6,CASSPGPSGNTIYF
NA,TRBD1,TRBV18,CASSPRQGQGPDTQYF
once,TRBD2,TRBV4-3,CASSATSGSATDTQYF
NA,TRBD1,TRBV5-1,CASSLEGAGGYTF
few,NA,TRBV9,CASSTRGVDTEAFF
NA,NA,TRBV7-2,CASSLWDEQFF
NA,NA,TRBV30,CAWSVVGWNQPQHF
NA,NA,TRBV18,CASSAQPLEDTQYF
NA,NA,TRBV5-4,CASSLDGGSEAFF
NA,NA,TRBV5-1,CASRGGGGELFF
NA,TRBD2,TRBV6-4,CASSVGLGTGELFF
NA,NA,TRBV4-1,CASSQEGGSTGELFF
NA,TRBD2,TRBV18,CASSRLLAGGTDTQYF